This entry lists 15 T cell receptor beta chains sequenced from one sample in a study of T-cell memory formation after mild COVID-19. TCRdb re-derived calls from the 5' RACE reads in MiXCR, one entry per CDR3 protein. The sample yields under 300,000 distinct CDR3 sequences, approximately 8.4% seen once. The sample taken for sequencing was PBMCs or a T cell subset sorted from them (not recorded which). All receptors come from a young man who had mild COVID-19 (a few samples of this study predate the infection). Cell type and time point are not known.

The sample holds a few counts of this clonotype. The chain employs TRBV12-3 or TRBV12-4 and TRBJ1-6; 7 nucleotides line up with TRBD1. V was clipped by 4 bases and J by 10 bases; unmatched bases: 7. The CDR3 has 14 amino acids. CDR3 sequence: CASSSGGRGSPLHF. CDR3 DNA: TGTGCCAGCAGTTCGGGGGGCAGGGGGTCACCCCTCCACTTT.

J is TRBJ1-5 and V is TRBV18; 10 bases match TRBD1. V shed 6 bases and J 7 bases; nucleotides not matched to a gene: 9. Looked up from germline, CDR1 is KGHSH and CDR2 is LQKENI. This CDR3 has 15 amino acids. CDR3 residues: CASSPSGTGEQPQHF. The CDR3 coding sequence is TGTGCCAGCTCGCCTTCCGGGACAGGGGAACAGCCCCAGCATTTT.

V usage is TRBV20-1 and J usage is TRBJ2-3; D not certain. Germline values: CDR1 DFQATT, CDR2 SNEGSKA (reference sequence). This CDR3 contains 12 residues. CDR3: CRGTAGTDTQYF. The CDR3 DNA follows: TGCAGGGGAACTGCGGGCACAGATACGCAGTATTTT.

This clonotype has ten or more counts. The chain joins TRBV4-2 to TRBJ1-5, with 9 bases matching TRBD1. Germline assignment: CDR1 LGHNA and CDR2 YNFKEQ. The V and J ends lost 1 base and 3 bases, in that order; junction bases with no gene match: 10. The CDR3 spans 18 residues. The CDR3 loop reads CASSQAALGQGTNQPQHF. CDR3 bases: TGTGCCAGCAGCCAAGCCGCCCTCGGACAGGGGACCAATCAGCCCCAGCATTTT.

The V call is TRBV9, the J call TRBJ2-3, with D tentatively TRBD2 (7 bases). V was trimmed by 3 bases and J by 0 bases, leaving 14 bases between them. This CDR3 has 16 amino acids. Germline lookup yields CDR1 SGDLS and CDR2 YYNGEE. The CDR3 reads CASSATGRGSTDTQYF. The DNA of the CDR3 is TGTGCCAGCAGCGCCACAGGGCGGGGGAGCACAGATACGCAGTATTTT. Full variable domain (rest looked up from reference TRBV9 and TRBJ2-3): DSGVTQTPKHLITATGQRVTLRCSPRSGDLSVYWYQQSLDQGLQFLIQYYNGEERAKGNILERFSAQQFPDLHSELNLSSLELGDSALYFCASSATGRGSTDTQYFGPGTRLTVL.

This chain joins TRBV4-2 and TRBJ2-5, with D maybe TRBD1 (6 bases). V shed 4 bases and J shed 5 bases, with 20 bases lying between them. Germline assignment: CDR1 LGHNA and CDR2 YNFKEQ. The CDR3 length is 16 residues. This CDR3 reads CASSRDGGRARETQYF. The CDR3 region has the DNA TGTGCCAGCAGCCGAGATGGGGGCAGGGCTAGGGAGACCCAGTACTTC.

The V gene is TRBV24-1, the J gene TRBJ2-2; 10 nucleotides agree with TRBD1. The CDR3 has 14 residues. The germline gives CDR1 KGHDR, CDR2 SFDVKD. Trimming at V came to 4 bases and at J to 7 bases, leaving 2 bases not matched to a gene. The CDR3 here is CATSERTGGGELFF. Here the CDR3 DNA reads TGTGCCACCAGTGAAAGGACAGGGGGCGGGGAGCTGTTTTTT.

This clonotype was counted a few times. The genes are TRBV20-1 and TRBJ2-5; D possibly corresponds to TRBD2 (6 bases). Deletions cut 4 bases from V and 7 bases from J, with 13 bases between. This CDR3 contains 12 residues. The germline V gene has CDR1 DFQATT and CDR2 SNEGSKA (reference sequence). The CDR3 DNA is TGCAGTGCTACCCCGGGGGTCAGGACCCAGTACTTC. It yields the protein CSATPGVRTQYF.

CDR3 sequence: CASSRTGSRAGANVLTF. The CDR3 bases are TGTGCCAGCAGCCGGACAGGATCTCGGGCCGGGGCCAACGTCCTGACTTTC. The chain recombines TRBV7-8 with TRBJ2-6; the match to TRBD1 covers 7 bases. V gave up 5 bases and J gave up 4 bases; unmatched junction bases: 11. This CDR3 has 17 residues. CDR1 is SGHVS and CDR2 is FQNEAQ in the germline V gene.

This clonotype was seen only a few times. The rearrangement joins TRBV9 to TRBJ1-5; D remains unclear. Trimming took off 1 base at V and 0 bases at J, with 8 bases between the two ends. Germline V CDR1 and CDR2: SGDLS, YYNGEE. The CDR3 has 15 amino acids. Here the CDR3 DNA reads TGTGCCAGCAGCGTATCCGGGCCTAGCAATCAGCCCCAGCATTTT. Translation gives CASSVSGPSNQPQHF. The variable domain in full, with the rest retrieved from reference TRBV9 and TRBJ1-5, is DSGVTQTPKHLITATGQRVTLRCSPRSGDLSVYWYQQSLDQGLQFLIQYYNGEERAKGNILERFSAQQFPDLHSELNLSSLELGDSALYFCASSVSGPSNQPQHFGDGTRLSIL.

The chain combines TRBV12-3 or TRBV12-4 with TRBJ1-1, with D possibly being TRBD1 (6 bases). The CDR3 has 14 residues. The V and J ends lost 6 bases and 1 base respectively, with 12 bases between them. The CDR3 is CASRHRAGNTEAFF. CDR3 nucleotide sequence: TGTGCCAGCAGGCACAGGGCGGGGAACACTGAAGCTTTCTTT.

The CDR3 nucleotides are TGTGCCTGGAGTGTATTACTAGCGGGGGGGCTTGGCAAAAACATTCAGTACTTC. The encoded protein is CAWSVLLAGGLGKNIQYF. This sequence joins TRBV30 and TRBJ2-4; 13 bases map to TRBD2. CDR3 size: 18 residues. Germline assignment: CDR1 GTSNPN and CDR2 SVGIG (reference sequence). V dropped 0 bases and J dropped 3; count of bases not matched to a gene: 8.

The chain couples TRBV27 to TRBJ2-7; D assignment may be TRBD1 or TRBD2 (6 bases each). V lost 6 bases and J 1 base, leaving 10 bases between the germline ends. This CDR3 has 13 amino acids. CDR1 and CDR2 from the germline V gene are MNHEY and SMNVEV (reference sequence). As DNA, the CDR3 is TGTGCCAGCAGGTGGGGGGCGTCCTACGAGCAGTACTTC. As protein: CASRWGASYEQYF.

This clonotype was picked up a small number of times. This chain joins TRBV7-2 and TRBJ1-6; 10 bases fit TRBD1. V was clipped by 4 bases and J by 10 bases; unmatched bases: 10. Germline V gene sequence: CDR1 SGHTA, CDR2 FQGNSA. CDR3 length: 16 residues. The CDR3 protein is CASSSRDRGLGSPLHF. The DNA for the CDR3 is TGTGCCAGCAGCTCCCGGGACAGGGGTTTGGGCTCACCCCTCCACTTT. The full variable domain, in which reference TRBV7-2 and TRBJ1-6 provide the parts outside the CDR3, is GAGVSQSPSNKVTEKGKDVELRCDPISGHTALYWYRQSLGQGLEFLIYFQGNSAPDKSGLPSDRFSAERTGGSVSTLTIQRTQQEDSAVYLCASSSRDRGLGSPLHFGNGTRLTVT.

The table lists this clonotype with a few counts. The genes are TRBV29-1 and TRBJ2-3; either TRBD1 or TRBD2 may fit D (5 bases each). The CDR3 has 16 residues. CDR1 and CDR2 (germline): SQVTM, ANQGSEA. The V and J ends lost 6 bases and 3 bases respectively, with 22 bases between them. DNA of the CDR3: TGCAGCGTCGCGATCCGACATGGGGGAGTGACAGATACGCAGTATTTT. As protein: CSVAIRHGGVTDTQYF.